This TCR beta chain was captured in a study of post-analysis software for immune sequencing data. Presence of unique molecular identifiers characterized the TCR beta cDNA libraries. Between about 1 and 11 million T cells gave rise to some 450,000 cDNA molecules. TCRdb used MiXCR to reprocess the PCR reads, holding one entry per CDR3 protein. The sample yields hundreds of thousands of distinct CDR3 sequences, about 53% seen once. Trimming at V came to 10 bases and at J to 8 bases, leaving 12 bases not matched to a gene. From germline, CDR1 is ENHRY and CDR2 SYGVKD. This CDR3 contains 14 residues. Findings of the study overall: Included in a set of roughly five TRBV segments more frequent in patients than controls were TRBV5-6, TRBV5-1 and TRBV20-1. Strong same-batch co-clustering of samples appeared with F measure clustering. A significant reduction in normalized Chao1 diversity was observed in multiple sclerosis patients versus controls.

A remark on this clonotype: What it binds is unknown.

Sequencing was performed on blood. The sequence was obtained from a girl under 18 with multiple sclerosis. The chain couples TRBV10-3 to TRBJ2-1; the match to TRBD2 covers 9 bases. CDR3 nucleotides: TGTGCCAGCCACGCGGGAGGGCCGGTCGATGAGCAGTTCTTC. Protein: CASHAGGPVDEQFF.